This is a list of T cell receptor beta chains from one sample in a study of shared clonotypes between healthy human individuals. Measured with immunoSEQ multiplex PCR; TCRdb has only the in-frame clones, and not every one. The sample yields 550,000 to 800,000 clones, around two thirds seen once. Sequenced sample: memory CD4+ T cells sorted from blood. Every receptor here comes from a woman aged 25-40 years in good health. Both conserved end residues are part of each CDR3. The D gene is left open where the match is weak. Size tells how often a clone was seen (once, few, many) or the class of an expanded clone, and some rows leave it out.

CDR3 protein: CASSLANTEKEQFF; CDR3 DNA: TGCGCCAGCAGCTTGGCCAATACGGAGAAGGAGCAGTTCTTC; clone size: once; J gene: TRBJ2-1; V gene: TRBV5-1; D gene: -
CDR3 protein: CSTSGRALNEQFF; CDR3 DNA: TGCAGCACGAGCGGGAGGGCCCTGAATGAGCAGTTCTTC; clone size: -; J gene: TRBJ2-1; V gene: TRBV29-1; D gene: TRBD2
CDR3 protein: CASSIADNQPQHF; CDR3 DNA: TGTGCCAGTAGTATCGCGGACAATCAGCCCCAGCATTTT; clone size: -; J gene: TRBJ1-5; V gene: TRBV19; D gene: -
CDR3 protein: CASSPGLVNEQYF; CDR3 DNA: TGTGCCAGCAGCCCAGGACTAGTGAACGAGCAGTACTTC; clone size: -; J gene: TRBJ2-7; V gene: TRBV11-2; D gene: TRBD2
CDR3 protein: CASSSGQERMYEQYF; CDR3 DNA: TGTGCCAGCAGTTCCGGACAGGAAAGAATGTACGAGCAGTACTTC; clone size: -; J gene: TRBJ2-7; V gene: TRBV7-9; D gene: TRBD1
CDR3 protein: CASSSGGTQSYEQYF; CDR3 DNA: TGTGCCAGCAGTTCTGGGGGGACTCAGTCCTACGAGCAGTACTTC; clone size: -; J gene: TRBJ2-7; V gene: TRBV6-6; D gene: -
CDR3 protein: CASKKAGGNTGELFF; CDR3 DNA: TGTGCCAGCAAAAAAGCGGGAGGTAACACCGGGGAGCTGTTTTTT; clone size: once; J gene: TRBJ2-2; V gene: TRBV2; D gene: TRBD2
CDR3 protein: CASSLSGPGGNTIYF; CDR3 DNA: TGTGCCAGCAGCTTATCAGGCCCAGGAGGAAACACCATATATTTT; clone size: once; J gene: TRBJ1-3; V gene: TRBV11-2; D gene: -
CDR3 protein: CASSLGGVYEQYF; CDR3 DNA: TGTGCCAGCAGCTTAGGGGGAGTCTACGAGCAGTACTTC; clone size: -; J gene: TRBJ2-7; V gene: TRBV7-9; D gene: -
CDR3 protein: CASSVGPAVRNEQFF; CDR3 DNA: TGTGCCAGCAGCGTAGGGCCCGCCGTGAGAAATGAGCAGTTCTTC; clone size: -; J gene: TRBJ2-1; V gene: TRBV9; D gene: -
CDR3 protein: CASTWTGRDSPLHF; CDR3 DNA: TGTGCCAGCACATGGACAGGGCGAGATTCACCCCTCCACTTT; clone size: -; J gene: TRBJ1-6; V gene: TRBV6-1; D gene: TRBD1
CDR3 protein: CASRHVEGEGSYEQYF; CDR3 DNA: TGCGCCAGCAGACATGTGGAGGGAGAGGGGTCCTACGAGCAGTACTTC; clone size: -; J gene: TRBJ2-7; V gene: TRBV5-1; D gene: -
CDR3 protein: CASGTSGPPKNYEQYF; CDR3 DNA: TGTGCCAGTGGGACTAGCGGCCCTCCCAAGAACTACGAGCAGTACTTC; clone size: -; J gene: TRBJ2-7; V gene: TRBV19; D gene: TRBD2
CDR3 protein: CASSLNYLGEQYF; CDR3 DNA: TGTGCCAGCAGCTTAAACTATCTGGGCGAGCAGTACTTC; clone size: -; J gene: TRBJ2-7; V gene: TRBV7-8; D gene: -
CDR3 protein: CASSLVPGLTEAFF; CDR3 DNA: TGTGCCAGCAGCTTAGTTCCAGGGCTCACTGAAGCTTTCTTT; clone size: -; J gene: TRBJ1-1; V gene: TRBV7-6; D gene: -
CDR3 protein: CARSLAAFGETQYF; CDR3 DNA: TGTGCCAGAAGCTTGGCGGCGTTTGGAGAGACCCAGTACTTC; clone size: -; J gene: TRBJ2-5; V gene: TRBV5-3; D gene: -
CDR3 protein: CASSLGTRGFNEQFF; CDR3 DNA: TGTGCCAGCAGTTTGGGGACTAGGGGTTTCAATGAGCAGTTCTTC; clone size: -; J gene: TRBJ2-1; V gene: TRBV28; D gene: TRBD2
CDR3 protein: CASTGGAWRRTEAFF; CDR3 DNA: TGTGCCAGTACAGGGGGGGCCTGGAGAAGAACTGAAGCTTTCTTT; clone size: -; J gene: TRBJ1-1; V gene: TRBV19; D gene: TRBD1
CDR3 protein: CASRITGADPGELFF; CDR3 DNA: TGTGCCAGCAGGATCACAGGGGCCGATCCCGGGGAGCTGTTTTTT; clone size: -; J gene: TRBJ2-2; V gene: TRBV6-5; D gene: TRBD1
CDR3 protein: CASLPGESSGNTIYF; CDR3 DNA: TGTGCCAGCCTCCCGGGGGAATCCTCTGGAAACACCATATATTTT; clone size: once; J gene: TRBJ1-3; V gene: TRBV6-1; D gene: -
CDR3 protein: CASSLRDALTGELFF; CDR3 DNA: TGTGCCAGTAGTCTCCGGGACGCCCTCACCGGGGAGCTGTTTTTT; clone size: -; J gene: TRBJ2-2; V gene: TRBV19; D gene: -
CDR3 protein: CASSLGSGGSYEQYF; CDR3 DNA: TGTGCCAGCAGCTTAGGTTCGGGTGGGTCCTACGAGCAGTACTTC; clone size: -; J gene: TRBJ2-7; V gene: TRBV7-3; D gene: -
CDR3 protein: CASSGTVLSGANVLTF; CDR3 DNA: TGCGCCAGCTCCGGGACAGTCCTATCTGGGGCCAACGTCCTGACTTTC; clone size: -; J gene: TRBJ2-6; V gene: TRBV5-1; D gene: TRBD1
CDR3 protein: CASSVRGNTEAFF; CDR3 DNA: TGTGCCAGCAGTGTAAGGGGCAACACTGAAGCTTTCTTT; clone size: -; J gene: TRBJ1-1; V gene: TRBV6-1; D gene: -
CDR3 protein: CASSASAGRSAEQYF; CDR3 DNA: TGTGCCAGCTCAGCGTCAGCGGGAAGGTCGGCCGAGCAGTACTTC; clone size: once; J gene: TRBJ2-7; V gene: TRBV18; D gene: TRBD2
CDR3 protein: CASSLWGTSGSETQYF; CDR3 DNA: TGTGCCAGCAGTTTATGGGGGACTAGCGGGAGCGAGACCCAGTACTTC; clone size: -; J gene: TRBJ2-5; V gene: TRBV27; D gene: TRBD2
CDR3 protein: CASSKLAGAEQFF; CDR3 DNA: TGTGCCAGCAGTAAACTAGCGGGCGCGGAGCAGTTCTTC; clone size: -; J gene: TRBJ2-1; V gene: TRBV27; D gene: TRBD2
CDR3 protein: CASRLAHSSGSSYEQYF; CDR3 DNA: TGTGCAAGTCGCTTAGCGCATAGTAGCGGGAGCTCCTACGAGCAGTACTTC; clone size: -; J gene: TRBJ2-7; V gene: TRBV12-2; D gene: -
CDR3 protein: CASSRGRGGEQYF; CDR3 DNA: TGTGCCAGCTCTAGGGGGAGGGGTGGCGAGCAGTACTTC; clone size: many; J gene: TRBJ2-7; V gene: TRBV6-5; D gene: -
CDR3 protein: CASSQDGANTGELFF; CDR3 DNA: TGTGCCAGCAGTCAGGACGGAGCGAACACCGGGGAGCTGTTTTTT; clone size: -; J gene: TRBJ2-2; V gene: TRBV2; D gene: -
CDR3 protein: CAISDRDRGNYGYTF; CDR3 DNA: TGTGCCATCAGTGACCGGGACAGGGGAAACTATGGCTACACCTTC; clone size: once; J gene: TRBJ1-2; V gene: TRBV10-3; D gene: TRBD1
CDR3 protein: CASSLWADATQYF; CDR3 DNA: TGTGCCAGCAGTTTATGGGCGGACGCGACCCAGTACTTC; clone size: -; J gene: TRBJ2-5; V gene: TRBV28; D gene: -
CDR3 protein: CASSFPRARSLLGRKDEKLFF; CDR3 DNA: TGTGCCAGCAGCTTCCCCCGGGCGCGTAGCTTACTAGGGAGGAAGGATGAAAAACTGTTTTTT; clone size: -; J gene: TRBJ1-4; V gene: TRBV27; D gene: -
CDR3 protein: CASSTASGTGIGYTF; CDR3 DNA: TGTGCCAGCAGTACCGCATCCGGGACAGGAATTGGCTACACCTTC; clone size: few; J gene: TRBJ1-2; V gene: TRBV6-5; D gene: TRBD1
CDR3 protein: CASSGGDRNYGYTF; CDR3 DNA: TGTGCCAGCAGTGGGGGGGACAGAAACTATGGCTACACCTTC; clone size: -; J gene: TRBJ1-2; V gene: TRBV2; D gene: TRBD1
CDR3 protein: CASSLYLGTYNEQFF; CDR3 DNA: TGTGCCAGCAGTTTATATCTGGGGACCTACAATGAGCAGTTCTTC; clone size: -; J gene: TRBJ2-1; V gene: TRBV27; D gene: -
CDR3 protein: CASSESTGNEKLFF; CDR3 DNA: TGTGCCAGCAGTGAATCCACAGGGAATGAAAAACTGTTTTTT; clone size: few; J gene: TRBJ1-4; V gene: TRBV2; D gene: -